The clone carrying this T cell receptor beta chain was observed many times. The CDR3 sequence is 18 residues long. Germline lookup yields CDR1 MNHNS and CDR2 SASEGT. J gave up 4 bases and V 7 bases, and 13 bases lay outside the gene matches. The data were obtained in a study of regulatory T cells in long-lasting Graves disease. The sample's time point: persistent/refractory GD, antithyroid drugs over 5 years with positive TRAb. PBMC-derived RNA was used for the TCR library. Arm-PCR with iRepertoire HTBI primers amplified the CDR3 regions for these TCR beta libraries. TCRdb ran MiXCR on the multiplex PCR reads and lists one entry per CDR3 protein. The profile shows over 450,000 distinct CDR3 sequences, around a fifth of them singletons.

V and J are TRBV6-1 and TRBJ2-2, with 12 bases lining up with TRBD1. This receptor was obtained from a female donor with Graves disease. Sequencing was performed on peripheral blood mononuclear cells (PBMCs), taken when the disease was refractory, from a patient treated with antithyroid drugs. The CDR3 protein is CASTHGTGGVGGTGELFF. The CDR3 region has the DNA TGTGCCAGCACCCACGGGACAGGGGGCGTCGGGGGCACCGGGGAGCTGTTTTTT.